Listed here are 30 T cell receptor beta chains from one sample, sequenced in a study of blood T cell repertoires in COVID-19. The protocol was immunoSEQ multiplex PCR, while the TCRdb copy is restricted to in-frame clones and leaves out a portion. The sample includes about 50,000 clones, roughly 89% of them seen just once. Input material: peripheral blood. Source of these receptors: a human donor in a cohort sampled during active COVID-19.

The genes are TRBV3-1 (or the pseudogene TRBV3-2) and TRBJ2-6; 7 bases agree with TRBD2. The V gene end was trimmed by 4 bases and the J gene end by 0 bases; junction bases not matched to a gene: 3. Germline-derived CDR1 and CDR2 are LGHDT and YNNKEL (reference sequence). This CDR3 has 16 amino acids. CDR3 coding DNA: TGTGCCAGCAGCCGTCGGGGGGACTCTGGGGCCAACGTCCTGACTTTC. It encodes CASSRRGDSGANVLTF.

The chain carries TRBV28 and TRBJ2-4; no definite D call. The CDR3 extends over 13 amino acids. The germline V and J ends were trimmed by 5 bases and 6 bases, with 11 bases remaining between them. CDR1 is MDHEN, CDR2 SYDVKM, per germline. The CDR3 bases are TGTGCCAGCAGTCCCGCGCCGCCAAACATTCAGTACTTC. Protein product: CASSPAPPNIQYF.

Regarding this clone: The junction departs from the called germline gene at one end, perhaps through a read error. This chain links TRBV28 with TRBJ1-2; D is unclear. Germline V CDR1 and CDR2: MDHEN, SYDVKM. The CDR3 extends over 11 amino acids. The CDR3 sequence is CASGTQKAVSF. CDR3 nucleotides: TGTGCCAGCGGTACCCAAAAGGCGGTTTCCTTC.

The V gene is TRBV7-2, the J gene TRBJ2-3; D gene ambiguous. The V and J ends lost 4 bases and 9 bases respectively, with 17 bases between them. CDR3 length: 14 amino acids. Germline loops: CDR1 SGHTA, CDR2 FQGNSA. The CDR3 coding sequence is TGTGCCAGCAGCTCCGATCCCCATTTAGAGACGCAGTATTTT. It encodes CASSSDPHLETQYF.

J is TRBJ2-1 and V is TRBV9; 8 bases are shared with TRBD1. The CDR3 contains 14 residues. Losses at the gene ends were 1 base for V and 6 bases for J; bases not matched to a gene: 3. Germline lookup yields CDR1 SGDLS and CDR2 YYNGEE. CDR3 bases: TGTGCCAGCAGCGTATCGGACAGGGTCAATGAGCAGTTCTTC. The encoded protein is CASSVSDRVNEQFF.

The V and J genes are TRBV2 and TRBJ2-1; D perhaps matches TRBD1 (7 bases). This CDR3 is built from 15 residues. Germline V lookup: CDR1 SNHLY, CDR2 FYNNEI. V was cut by 2 bases and J by 4 bases, with 12 bases left in between. The CDR3 loop is CASSERQGLYNEQFF. CDR3 DNA sequence: TGTGCCAGCAGTGAAAGACAGGGACTTTACAATGAGCAGTTCTTC.

This chain joins TRBV7-2 and TRBJ2-6; a weak D match, TRBD1 (5 bases). Deletions cut 7 bases from V and 3 bases from J, with 13 bases between. Germline V gives CDR1 SGHTA, CDR2 FQGNSA. The length of the CDR3 is 15 residues. CDR3 sequence (DNA): TGTGCCAGCAACCCCATAACAGGTGGGGCCAACGTCCTGACTTTC. Protein: CASNPITGGANVLTF. The full variable domain, its missing parts supplied by reference TRBV7-2 and TRBJ2-6, is GAGVSQSPSNKVTEKGKDVELRCDPISGHTALYWYRQSLGQGLEFLIYFQGNSAPDKSGLPSDRFSAERTGGSVSTLTIQRTQQEDSAVYLCASNPITGGANVLTFGAGSRLTVL.

This clone was recorded only once. The J gene is TRBJ2-3, the V gene TRBV7-3, with 13 nucleotides matching TRBD2. V shed 6 bases and J 1 base; nucleotides not matched to a gene: 4. The CDR3 length is 16 residues. In germline, CDR1 is SGHTA, CDR2 FQGTGA. CDR3 bases: TGTGCCAGCAGGTCCGGGACTAGCGGGGGCACAGATACGCAGTATTTT. Protein product: CASRSGTSGGTDTQYF.

This sequence joins TRBV10-2 and TRBJ2-3, with D unresolved. Germline V gives CDR1 WSHSY, CDR2 SAAADI. This CDR3 contains 13 residues. V shed 4 bases and J shed 5 bases, with 10 bases lying between them. The DNA for the CDR3 is TGCGCCAGCAGTGGTCACGCAGAAGATACGCAGTATTTT. Translating gives CASSGHAEDTQYF.

This chain joins TRBV5-5 and TRBJ1-5, with D perhaps TRBD1 (5 bases). Germline CDR1 and CDR2: SGHKS and YYEKEE (reference sequence). The CDR3 extends over 16 amino acids. V dropped 4 bases and J dropped 0 bases, with 14 bases sitting between them. The CDR3 nucleotides read TGTGCCAGCAGCCACTTAGGGGAAATTAGCAATCAGCCCCAGCATTTT. Amino acid sequence: CASSHLGEISNQPQHF.

V is TRBV10-3 and J is TRBJ2-5; 11 bases are shared with TRBD2. Trimming took 2 bases from V and 3 from J; bases not matched to a gene: 2. CDR3 length: 15 residues. Germline CDR1 ENHRY, CDR2 SYGVKD. The DNA for the CDR3 is TGTGCCATCAGTGAGGCTAGCGGGGGGAAAGAGACCCAGTACTTC. It specifies CAISEASGGKETQYF.

The table lists this clone with a few counts. CDR3 coding DNA: TGTGCCAGCAGCCCCAGGCGGGATTGGAAAGCCGGGGAGCTGTTTTTT. Translating gives CASSPRRDWKAGELFF. V gene TRBV9 combines with J gene TRBJ2-2; the D gene is possibly TRBD2 (6 bases). This CDR3 has 16 amino acids. CDR1 and CDR2 (germline): SGDLS, YYNGEE. V lost 4 bases and J 6 bases, leaving 19 bases between the germline ends.

J is TRBJ1-1 and V is TRBV6-1; weak D call: TRBD1 (5 bases). Germline V gene lookup returns CDR1 MNHNS and CDR2 SASEGT. This CDR3 contains 15 residues. V was pared by 3 bases and J by 0 bases, with 11 bases between. The chain's CDR3 is CASSDRGAVNTEAFF. Here the CDR3 DNA reads TGTGCCAGCAGTGACCGCGGGGCCGTGAACACTGAAGCTTTCTTT.

J is TRBJ1-2 and V is TRBV25-1; tentative D call: TRBD1 (6 bases). Germline loops: CDR1 MGHDK, CDR2 SYGVNS. CDR3 length: 13 residues. Trimming left V 5 bases short and J 7 bases short, with 14 bases between. Here the CDR3 DNA reads TGTGCCAGCAGTCCTGACAGGACGGGTGGCTACACCTTC. Amino acid sequence: CASSPDRTGGYTF.

This chain joins TRBV2 and TRBJ2-2; TRBD2 matches 12 bases. V lost 5 bases, J lost 4 bases, and 5 bases stayed unmatched. The CDR3 extends over 16 amino acids. The V gene's germline CDR1 is SNHLY and CDR2 FYNNEI. The CDR3 protein is CASSLAGGGPTGELFF. In DNA, the CDR3 is TGTGCCAGCAGTCTAGCGGGAGGGGGCCCCACCGGGGAGCTGTTTTTT.

This sequence joins TRBV11-2 and TRBJ2-1, with TRBD1 matching over 9 bases. After removal of 3 bases from V and 7 bases from J, the junction contained 4 bases not matched to a gene. The CDR3 consists of 14 residues. Germline-derived CDR1 and CDR2 are SGHAT and FQNNGV. CDR3 coding DNA: TGTGCCAGCAGCTTGGGGACAGGGTGGAATGAGCAGTTCTTC. Translating it yields CASSLGTGWNEQFF.

This chain links TRBV19 with TRBJ2-2; perhaps TRBD1 as D (6 bases). The ends were cut back, 5 bases at V and 6 bases at J, with 10 bases in the middle. This CDR3 contains 13 residues. Germline values: CDR1 LNHDA, CDR2 SQIVND (reference sequence). CDR3 amino acids: CASSPRTAGELFF. For the CDR3, the DNA is TGTGCCAGTAGTCCGAGGACAGCCGGGGAGCTGTTTTTT.

This chain joins TRBV14 and TRBJ1-6, with TRBD1 as a possible D gene (5 bases). The length of the CDR3 is 17 residues. Germline CDR1 SGHDN, CDR2 FVKESK. The germline V and J ends were trimmed by 3 bases and 7 bases, with 19 bases remaining between them. DNA of the CDR3: TGTGCCAGCAGCCAGGATGGCGGGGACCGACGGAATTCACCCCTCCACTTT. It translates to CASSQDGGDRRNSPLHF.

The chain is built from TRBV30 and TRBJ2-7; 11 nucleotides match TRBD1. The J segment lost 1 base and the V segment lost 3 bases, leaving 5 bases of the junction unmatched. The CDR3 consists of 15 residues. Germline assignment: CDR1 GTSNPN and CDR2 SVGIG (reference sequence). The CDR3 DNA reads as TGTGCCTGGAGGGATGGGACAGGGGGTTCCTACGAGCAGTACTTC. Residues: CAWRDGTGGSYEQYF.

This chain connects TRBV7-2 to TRBJ1-2; 11 bases line up with TRBD1. The CDR3 totals 16 residues. The V and J ends lost 1 base and 5 bases, in that order; junction bases with no gene match: 6. Germline CDR1 and CDR2: SGHTA and FQGNSA. The DNA for the CDR3 is TGTGCCAGCAGCTTAGTAGTGGGACAGGGGGATTATGGCTACACCTTC. Translated, it gives CASSLVVGQGDYGYTF.

This sequence joins TRBV14 and TRBJ1-6, with D possibly matching TRBD1 (6 bases). Trimming shortened V by 5 bases and J by 4 bases, and 12 bases separated the two germline ends. The CDR3 loop spans 15 amino acids. CDR1 and CDR2 from the germline V gene are SGHDN and FVKESK. The CDR3 sequence is CASSTKTGYNSPLHF. DNA for the CDR3: TGTGCCAGCAGCACCAAGACAGGATATAATTCACCCCTCCACTTT.

The J gene is TRBJ2-2, the V gene TRBV4-2; TRBD2 aligns across 8 bases. CDR3 size: 16 residues. V lost 2 bases to trimming and J lost 7 bases; unmatched junction nucleotides: 9. Germline values: CDR1 LGHNA, CDR2 YNFKEQ. CDR3 coding DNA: TGTGCCAGCAGCCAATCAGGGACTAGTGATAACGGGGAGCTGTTTTTT. It is translated as CASSQSGTSDNGELFF.

The chain combines TRBV5-4 with TRBJ1-1; TRBD1 is a possible D gene (6 bases). Germline CDR1 is SGHNT and CDR2 is YYREEE (reference sequence). This CDR3 region has 15 residues. The V end lost 0 bases, the J end lost 4 bases, and 13 bases lay between the germline ends. The CDR3 nucleotides are TGTGCCAGCAGCTTGGCACTTCAGGGGAGCACTGAAGCTTTCTTT. It codes for CASSLALQGSTEAFF.

This clone was detected once. CDR3 protein: CASSQLTITDTQYF. In nucleotides, the CDR3 is TGTGCCAGCAGTCAGCTCACTATCACAGATACGCAGTATTTT. V gene TRBV7-9 combines with J gene TRBJ2-3; no clear D. Between the trimmed V and J ends, which lost 6 bases and 2 bases, there was a span of 12 bases. Germline V gene lookup returns CDR1 SEHNR and CDR2 FQNEAQ (reference sequence). The CDR3 is 14 amino acids.

This chain links TRBV5-1 with TRBJ1-3; D is unresolved. CDR3 length: 15 residues. V was trimmed by 0 bases and J by 2 bases, leaving 9 bases between them. Germline V gene sequence: CDR1 SGHRS, CDR2 YFSETQ. This CDR3 is CASSLDGGPGNTIYF. CDR3 bases: TGCGCCAGCAGCTTGGATGGAGGGCCTGGAAACACCATATATTTT.

This sequence joins TRBV7-9 and TRBJ1-4; weak D call: TRBD1 (5 bases). CDR1 and CDR2 from the germline V gene are SEHNR and FQNEAQ (reference sequence). This CDR3 spans 14 amino acids. V lost 5 bases to trimming and J lost 7 bases, with 14 bases between them. The CDR3 spells CASSPLGGREKLFF. As DNA, the CDR3 is TGTGCCAGCAGCCCCTTGGGGGGTCGTGAAAAACTGTTTTTT. Filled out from reference TRBV7-9 and TRBJ1-4, the complete variable domain reads DTGVSQNPRHKITKRGQNVTFRCDPISEHNRLYWYRQTLGQGPEFLTYFQNEAQLEKSRLLSDRFSAERPKGSFSTLEIQRTEQGDSAMYLCASSPLGGREKLFFGSGTQLSVL.

The chain uses TRBV3-1 (or the pseudogene TRBV3-2) and TRBJ2-7, with 7 bases aligning to TRBD2. Germline CDR1 reads LGHDT; CDR2 reads YNNKEL (reference sequence). The CDR3 is made up of 11 amino acids. V was clipped by 4 bases and J by 6 bases; unmatched bases: 0. CDR3 region: CASSRGGEQYV. For the CDR3, the DNA is TGTGCCAGCAGCCGGGGGGGCGAGCAGTACGTC.

As regards this clone: Sequence at one end of the junction differs from germline and may be a read error. This rearrangement joins TRBV19 to TRBJ1-6; 10 bases are shared with TRBD1. Looked up from germline, CDR1 is LNHDA and CDR2 is SQIVND (reference sequence). The CDR3 sequence is 14 residues long. CDR3 nucleotide sequence: TGTGTCAGTAGTATCGGGACAGGGGTTTCACCCCTCCACTTT. This codes for CVSSIGTGVSPLHF. Looking up the rest from reference TRBV19 and TRBJ1-6 gives the full variable domain: DGGITQSPKYLFRKEGQNVTLSCEQNLNHDAMYWYRQDPGQGLRLIYYSQIVNDFQKGDIAEGYSVSREKKESFPLTVTSAQKNPTAFYLCVSSIGTGVSPLHFGNGTRLTVT.

The rearrangement uses TRBV5-1 and TRBJ2-1; the match to TRBD1 covers 7 bases. The germline V gene has CDR1 SGHRS and CDR2 YFSETQ. This CDR3 comprises 19 residues. V dropped 3 bases and J dropped 4; count of bases not matched to a gene: 19. The CDR3 DNA reads as TGCGCCAGCAGCTGGCCGCTCGGACAGGCCCCTAGCAGATACAATGAGCAGTTCTTC. It yields the protein CASSWPLGQAPSRYNEQFF. The variable domain in full, completed from reference TRBV5-1 and TRBJ2-1, reads KAGVTQTPRYLIKTRGQQVTLSCSPISGHRSVSWYQQTPGQGLQFLFEYFSETQRNKGNFPGRFSGRQFSNSRSEMNVSTLELGDSALYLCASSWPLGQAPSRYNEQFFGPGTRLTVL.

This sequence joins TRBV9 and TRBJ2-5; 8 bases are a match to TRBD2. The CDR3 runs 16 residues. J lost 7 bases, V lost 3 bases, and 14 bases had no gene match. Germline values: CDR1 SGDLS, CDR2 YYNGEE. DNA for the CDR3: TGTGCCAGCAGCGCCGCACCGGGACTAGGAGGAGGGACCCAGTACTTC. Amino acids: CASSAAPGLGGGTQYF. Full variable domain (missing parts from reference TRBV9 and TRBJ2-5): DSGVTQTPKHLITATGQRVTLRCSPRSGDLSVYWYQQSLDQGLQFLIQYYNGEERAKGNILERFSAQQFPDLHSELNLSSLELGDSALYFCASSAAPGLGGGTQYFGPGTRLLVL.